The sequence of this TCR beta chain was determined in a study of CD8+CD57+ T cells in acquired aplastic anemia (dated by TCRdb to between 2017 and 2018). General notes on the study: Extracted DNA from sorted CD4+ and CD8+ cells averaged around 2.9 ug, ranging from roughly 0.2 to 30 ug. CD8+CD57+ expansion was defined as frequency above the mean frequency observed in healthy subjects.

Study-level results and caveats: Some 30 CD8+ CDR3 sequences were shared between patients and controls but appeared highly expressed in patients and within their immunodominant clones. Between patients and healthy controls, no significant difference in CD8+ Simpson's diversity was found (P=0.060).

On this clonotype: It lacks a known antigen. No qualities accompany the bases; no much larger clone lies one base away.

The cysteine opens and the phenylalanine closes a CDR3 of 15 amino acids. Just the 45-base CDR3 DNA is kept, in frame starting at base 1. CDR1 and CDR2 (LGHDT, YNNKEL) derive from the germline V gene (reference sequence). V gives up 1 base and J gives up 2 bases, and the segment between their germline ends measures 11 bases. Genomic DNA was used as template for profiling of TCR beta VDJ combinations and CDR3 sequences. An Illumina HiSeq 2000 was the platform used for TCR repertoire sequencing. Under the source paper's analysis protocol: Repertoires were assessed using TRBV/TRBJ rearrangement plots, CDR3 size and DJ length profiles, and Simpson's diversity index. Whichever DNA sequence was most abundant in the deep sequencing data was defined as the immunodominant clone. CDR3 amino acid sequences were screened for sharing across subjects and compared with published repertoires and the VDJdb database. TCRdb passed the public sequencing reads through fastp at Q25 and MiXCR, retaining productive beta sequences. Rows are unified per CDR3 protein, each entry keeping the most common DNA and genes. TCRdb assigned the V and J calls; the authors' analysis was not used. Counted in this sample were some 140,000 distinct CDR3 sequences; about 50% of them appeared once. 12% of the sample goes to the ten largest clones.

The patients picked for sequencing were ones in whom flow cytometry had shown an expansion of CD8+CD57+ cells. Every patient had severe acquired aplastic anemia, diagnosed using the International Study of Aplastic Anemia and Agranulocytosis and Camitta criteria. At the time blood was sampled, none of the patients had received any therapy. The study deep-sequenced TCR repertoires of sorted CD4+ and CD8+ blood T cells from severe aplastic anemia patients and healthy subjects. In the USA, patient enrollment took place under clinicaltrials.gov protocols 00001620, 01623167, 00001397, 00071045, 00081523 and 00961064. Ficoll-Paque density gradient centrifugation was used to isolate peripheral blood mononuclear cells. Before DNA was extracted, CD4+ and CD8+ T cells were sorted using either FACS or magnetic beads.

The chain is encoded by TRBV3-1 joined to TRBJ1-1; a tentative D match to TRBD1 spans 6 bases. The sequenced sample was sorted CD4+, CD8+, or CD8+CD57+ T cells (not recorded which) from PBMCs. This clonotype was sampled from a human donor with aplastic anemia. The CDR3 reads CASSQVGGINTEAFF. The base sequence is TGTGCCAGCAGCCAAGTTGGGGGCATCAACACTGAAGCTTTCTTT.